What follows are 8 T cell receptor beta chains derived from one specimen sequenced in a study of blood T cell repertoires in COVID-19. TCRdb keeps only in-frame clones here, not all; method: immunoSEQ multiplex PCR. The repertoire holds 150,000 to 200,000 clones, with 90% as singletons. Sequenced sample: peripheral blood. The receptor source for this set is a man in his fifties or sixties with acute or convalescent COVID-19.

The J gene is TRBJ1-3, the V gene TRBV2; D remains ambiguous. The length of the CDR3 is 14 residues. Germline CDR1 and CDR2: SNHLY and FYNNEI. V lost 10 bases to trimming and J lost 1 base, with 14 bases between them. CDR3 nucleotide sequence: TGTGCCACCTCGCGGGTGAATTCTGGAAACACCATATATTTT. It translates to CATSRVNSGNTIYF.

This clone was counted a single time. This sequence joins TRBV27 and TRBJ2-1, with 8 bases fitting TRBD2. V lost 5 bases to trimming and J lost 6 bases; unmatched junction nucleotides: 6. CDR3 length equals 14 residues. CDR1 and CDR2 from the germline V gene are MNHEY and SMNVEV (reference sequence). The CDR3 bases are TGTGCCAGCAGTCCGGGACTAGTTGCCAATGAGCAGTTCTTC. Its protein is CASSPGLVANEQFF.

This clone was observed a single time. The DNA for the CDR3 is TGTGCCAGCAGCTCGTGGGACAGTAATTCACCCCTCCACTTT. This translates into CASSSWDSNSPLHF. This chain uses TRBV11-2 with TRBJ1-6; 7 positions agree with TRBD1. V trimming: 4 bases; J trimming: 6 bases; junction bases outside the gene matches: 3. The CDR3 consists of 14 residues. The germline gives CDR1 SGHAT, CDR2 FQNNGV.

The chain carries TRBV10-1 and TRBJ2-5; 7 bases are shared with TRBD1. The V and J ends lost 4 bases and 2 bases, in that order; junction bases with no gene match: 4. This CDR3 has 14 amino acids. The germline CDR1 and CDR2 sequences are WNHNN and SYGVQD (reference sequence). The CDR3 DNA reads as TGCGCCAGCAGTGCCCCGGGACAGCAAGAGACCCAGTACTTC. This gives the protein CASSAPGQQETQYF.

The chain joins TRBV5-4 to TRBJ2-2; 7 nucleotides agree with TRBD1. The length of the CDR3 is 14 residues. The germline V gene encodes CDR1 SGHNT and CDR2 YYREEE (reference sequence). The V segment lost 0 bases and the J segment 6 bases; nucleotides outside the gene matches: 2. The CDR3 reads CASSLVDRAGELFF. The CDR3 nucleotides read TGTGCCAGCAGCTTGGTCGACAGGGCCGGGGAGCTGTTTTTT.

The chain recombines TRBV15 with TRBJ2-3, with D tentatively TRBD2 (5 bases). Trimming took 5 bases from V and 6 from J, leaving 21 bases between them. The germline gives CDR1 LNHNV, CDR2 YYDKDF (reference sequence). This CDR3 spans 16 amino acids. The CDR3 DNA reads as TGTGCCACCAGCTCCCCTAGGGCCGGGGTCTGGGATACGCAGTATTTT. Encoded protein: CATSSPRAGVWDTQYF.

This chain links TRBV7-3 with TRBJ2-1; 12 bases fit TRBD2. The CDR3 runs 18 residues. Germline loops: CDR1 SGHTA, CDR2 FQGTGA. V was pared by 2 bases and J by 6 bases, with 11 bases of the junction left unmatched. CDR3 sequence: CASSLGADLAGGPNEQFF. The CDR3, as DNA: TGTGCCAGCAGCTTAGGGGCGGATCTAGCGGGAGGGCCCAATGAGCAGTTCTTC.

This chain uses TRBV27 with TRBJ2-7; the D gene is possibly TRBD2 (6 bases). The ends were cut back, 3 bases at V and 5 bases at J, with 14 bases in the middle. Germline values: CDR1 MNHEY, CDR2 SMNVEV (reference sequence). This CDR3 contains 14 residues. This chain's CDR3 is CASSLSRSGDEQYF. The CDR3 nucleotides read TGTGCCAGCAGTTTGTCGCGGTCGGGGGACGAGCAGTACTTC.